Listed below are T cell receptor beta chains from one sample, sequenced in a study of cytomegalovirus exposure and HLA in healthy donors. Clones were sequenced by immunoSEQ multiplex PCR, and TCRdb holds only the in-frame ones, with some missing. Here the sample spans about 160,000 clones, roughly three quarters being singletons. Sequenced input: PBMCs. These receptors came from a man aged 18 to 29 in good health and CMV-seropositive. Each CDR3 is given with its conserved first and last residue. The order of the fields is J gene, D gene, V gene, clone size, CDR3 protein, CDR3 DNA. The D gene is left open where the match is weak. A clone size is listed for some rows: how often the clone was seen (once, few, many), or a class if it is expanded.

j_call: TRBJ2-1; d_call: TRBD1; v_call: TRBV5-1; clone_size: .; cdr3_aa: CASSATTGGLFINEQFF; cdr3_nt: TGCGCCAGCAGCGCGACGACAGGGGGATTATTTATCAATGAGCAGTTCTTC
j_call: TRBJ1-1; d_call: .; v_call: TRBV4-2; clone_size: .; cdr3_aa: CASSQNPRGGGTEAFF; cdr3_nt: TGTGCCAGCAGCCAGAATCCCAGGGGCGGTGGCACTGAAGCTTTCTTT
j_call: TRBJ2-5; d_call: TRBD2; v_call: TRBV19; clone_size: .; cdr3_aa: CASSSGGGLAGGRSETQYF; cdr3_nt: TGTGCCAGTAGTTCGGGAGGTGGACTAGCGGGGGGTCGTTCGGAGACCCAGTACTTC
j_call: TRBJ1-5; d_call: .; v_call: TRBV10-3; clone_size: few; cdr3_aa: CAISDRDSNQPQHF; cdr3_nt: TGTGCCATCAGTGACAGGGATAGCAATCAGCCCCAGCATTTT
j_call: TRBJ2-7; d_call: .; v_call: TRBV18; clone_size: few; cdr3_aa: CASSPRQIYEQYF; cdr3_nt: TGTGCCAGCTCACCGCGACAGATCTACGAGCAGTACTTC
j_call: TRBJ1-2; d_call: TRBD1; v_call: TRBV6-1; clone_size: .; cdr3_aa: CASSADRVNYGYTF; cdr3_nt: TGTGCCAGCAGTGCGGACAGGGTAAACTATGGCTACACCTTC
j_call: TRBJ2-2; d_call: .; v_call: TRBV19; clone_size: .; cdr3_aa: CASSIFSANTGELFF; cdr3_nt: TGTGCCAGTAGTATTTTTTCGGCGAACACCGGGGAGCTGTTTTTT
j_call: TRBJ2-1; d_call: TRBD1; v_call: TRBV7-9; clone_size: .; cdr3_aa: CSSSLATGGWVNEQFF; cdr3_nt: TGTTCCAGCAGCTTAGCCACAGGGGGATGGGTCAATGAGCAGTTCTTC
j_call: TRBJ1-2; d_call: .; v_call: TRBV29-1; clone_size: .; cdr3_aa: CSVKRDSGDGYTF; cdr3_nt: TGCAGCGTCAAACGGGACTCCGGTGATGGCTACACCTTC
j_call: TRBJ1-4; d_call: TRBD1; v_call: TRBV6-5; clone_size: .; cdr3_aa: CASSYSQGVNEKLFF; cdr3_nt: TGTGCCAGCAGTTACAGTCAGGGGGTTAATGAAAAACTGTTTTTT
j_call: TRBJ2-1; d_call: .; v_call: TRBV27; clone_size: .; cdr3_aa: CASSPGVAVNEQFF; cdr3_nt: TGTGCCAGCAGCCCCGGGGTAGCGGTCAATGAGCAGTTCTTC
j_call: TRBJ2-1; d_call: .; v_call: TRBV6-6; clone_size: .; cdr3_aa: CASTGNYNEQFF; cdr3_nt: TGTGCCAGCACGGGAAACTACAATGAGCAGTTCTTC
j_call: TRBJ2-5; d_call: TRBD1; v_call: TRBV25-1; clone_size: .; cdr3_aa: CASSEYRGQEETQYF; cdr3_nt: TGTGCCAGCAGTGAATATAGGGGACAGGAGGAGACCCAGTACTTC
j_call: TRBJ2-1; d_call: TRBD1; v_call: TRBV30; clone_size: .; cdr3_aa: CAWNRQGRTTEQFF; cdr3_nt: TGTGCCTGGAATCGACAGGGGAGGACGACTGAGCAGTTCTTC
j_call: TRBJ2-2; d_call: TRBD1; v_call: TRBV27; clone_size: .; cdr3_aa: CASSLQGQGRHTGELFF; cdr3_nt: TGTGCCAGCAGTCTCCAGGGACAGGGGCGGCACACCGGGGAGCTGTTTTTT
j_call: TRBJ1-2; d_call: TRBD1; v_call: TRBV19; clone_size: .; cdr3_aa: CASTPTGGVGGYTF; cdr3_nt: TGTGCCAGTACGCCAACAGGGGGCGTCGGTGGCTACACCTTC
j_call: TRBJ2-6; d_call: TRBD1; v_call: TRBV13; clone_size: .; cdr3_aa: CASSSFEGANGLTF; cdr3_nt: TGTGCCAGCAGCTCTTTTGAGGGGGCCAACGGCCTGACTTTC
j_call: TRBJ2-3; d_call: TRBD1; v_call: TRBV2; clone_size: .; cdr3_aa: CASSGSRQGADTQYF; cdr3_nt: TGTGCCAGCAGTGGGTCTCGACAGGGCGCAGATACGCAGTATTTT
j_call: TRBJ2-5; d_call: .; v_call: TRBV10-3; clone_size: .; cdr3_aa: CAISEGRRHQETQYF; cdr3_nt: TGTGCCATCAGTGAGGGCCGCAGGCACCAAGAGACCCAGTACTTC
j_call: TRBJ1-1; d_call: .; v_call: TRBV7-9; clone_size: few; cdr3_aa: CSSSPPGGLNTEAFF; cdr3_nt: TGTTCCAGCAGCCCCCCTGGGGGCCTGAACACTGAAGCTTTCTTT
j_call: TRBJ1-1; d_call: .; v_call: TRBV4-3; clone_size: .; cdr3_aa: CASSQDAAVKTLEAFF; cdr3_nt: TGCGCCAGCAGCCAAGATGCGGCCGTCAAGACCCTAGAAGCTTTCTTT
j_call: TRBJ2-1; d_call: .; v_call: TRBV5-6; clone_size: .; cdr3_aa: CASSLKSSYNEQFF; cdr3_nt: TGTGCCAGCAGCTTGAAGAGCTCCTACAATGAGCAGTTCTTC
j_call: TRBJ1-3; d_call: .; v_call: TRBV27; clone_size: .; cdr3_aa: CASSFDSSGNTIYF; cdr3_nt: TGTGCCAGCAGTTTCGACAGCTCTGGAAACACCATATATTTT
j_call: TRBJ2-5; d_call: TRBD1; v_call: TRBV10-3; clone_size: few; cdr3_aa: CAISNPGQGLLQETQYF; cdr3_nt: TGTGCCATCAGTAACCCGGGACAGGGTCTCCTTCAAGAGACCCAGTACTTC
j_call: TRBJ2-7; d_call: .; v_call: TRBV7-2; clone_size: .; cdr3_aa: CASSLRSYEQYF; cdr3_nt: TGTGCCAGCAGCCTGCGCTCGTACGAGCAGTACTTC
j_call: TRBJ2-7; d_call: TRBD2; v_call: TRBV4-1; clone_size: once; cdr3_aa: CASSQDYQREAEFSYEQYF; cdr3_nt: TGCGCCAGCAGCCAAGATTACCAGCGGGAGGCCGAATTTTCCTACGAGCAGTACTTC
j_call: TRBJ2-2; d_call: TRBD2; v_call: TRBV7-6; clone_size: .; cdr3_aa: CANSLGSGRRAGELFF; cdr3_nt: TGTGCCAACAGCTTAGGTAGCGGGAGAAGAGCCGGGGAGCTGTTTTTT
j_call: TRBJ2-7; d_call: TRBD1; v_call: TRBV6-1; clone_size: .; cdr3_aa: CASSVETGVYEQYF; cdr3_nt: TGTGCCAGCAGTGTGGAGACAGGGGTGTACGAGCAGTACTTC
j_call: TRBJ1-5; d_call: .; v_call: TRBV13; clone_size: .; cdr3_aa: CASSYGPGDYSNQPQHF; cdr3_nt: TGTGCCAGCAGCTACGGACCCGGGGATTATAGCAATCAGCCCCAGCATTTT